This section outlines one TCR beta chain sequence together with its context. The data originate from a study of blood T cells in healthy people across ages. The J segment lost 3 bases and the V segment lost 0 bases, leaving 4 bases of the junction unmatched. The CDR3 is 15 residues long. Germline CDR1 SGHRS, CDR2 YFSETQ. For the second PCR, which ran for about 7 to 11 cycles, a sample-barcoded 5' primer and a J-beta primer mix were used. A 12-random-nucleotide template-switch adaptor tagged each cDNA molecule. Every individual sample yielded 2.5 million or more paired-end reads (each containing CDR3). From the 5' RACE reads, TCRdb called clonotypes with MiXCR, one entry per CDR3 protein. The sample holds approximately 580,000 distinct CDR3 sequences, under 30% seen once. This same sample was also taken into another study, of T cells of mothers and their children.

The TCR comes from a boy between 5 and 17 years old in good health. Material: blood. The V gene is TRBV5-1, the J gene TRBJ1-1, with 8 positions matching TRBD1. In DNA form, the CDR3 reads TGCGCCAGCAGCTTGGATATACAGGGGGACACTGAAGCTTTCTTT. Translating gives CASSLDIQGDTEAFF.